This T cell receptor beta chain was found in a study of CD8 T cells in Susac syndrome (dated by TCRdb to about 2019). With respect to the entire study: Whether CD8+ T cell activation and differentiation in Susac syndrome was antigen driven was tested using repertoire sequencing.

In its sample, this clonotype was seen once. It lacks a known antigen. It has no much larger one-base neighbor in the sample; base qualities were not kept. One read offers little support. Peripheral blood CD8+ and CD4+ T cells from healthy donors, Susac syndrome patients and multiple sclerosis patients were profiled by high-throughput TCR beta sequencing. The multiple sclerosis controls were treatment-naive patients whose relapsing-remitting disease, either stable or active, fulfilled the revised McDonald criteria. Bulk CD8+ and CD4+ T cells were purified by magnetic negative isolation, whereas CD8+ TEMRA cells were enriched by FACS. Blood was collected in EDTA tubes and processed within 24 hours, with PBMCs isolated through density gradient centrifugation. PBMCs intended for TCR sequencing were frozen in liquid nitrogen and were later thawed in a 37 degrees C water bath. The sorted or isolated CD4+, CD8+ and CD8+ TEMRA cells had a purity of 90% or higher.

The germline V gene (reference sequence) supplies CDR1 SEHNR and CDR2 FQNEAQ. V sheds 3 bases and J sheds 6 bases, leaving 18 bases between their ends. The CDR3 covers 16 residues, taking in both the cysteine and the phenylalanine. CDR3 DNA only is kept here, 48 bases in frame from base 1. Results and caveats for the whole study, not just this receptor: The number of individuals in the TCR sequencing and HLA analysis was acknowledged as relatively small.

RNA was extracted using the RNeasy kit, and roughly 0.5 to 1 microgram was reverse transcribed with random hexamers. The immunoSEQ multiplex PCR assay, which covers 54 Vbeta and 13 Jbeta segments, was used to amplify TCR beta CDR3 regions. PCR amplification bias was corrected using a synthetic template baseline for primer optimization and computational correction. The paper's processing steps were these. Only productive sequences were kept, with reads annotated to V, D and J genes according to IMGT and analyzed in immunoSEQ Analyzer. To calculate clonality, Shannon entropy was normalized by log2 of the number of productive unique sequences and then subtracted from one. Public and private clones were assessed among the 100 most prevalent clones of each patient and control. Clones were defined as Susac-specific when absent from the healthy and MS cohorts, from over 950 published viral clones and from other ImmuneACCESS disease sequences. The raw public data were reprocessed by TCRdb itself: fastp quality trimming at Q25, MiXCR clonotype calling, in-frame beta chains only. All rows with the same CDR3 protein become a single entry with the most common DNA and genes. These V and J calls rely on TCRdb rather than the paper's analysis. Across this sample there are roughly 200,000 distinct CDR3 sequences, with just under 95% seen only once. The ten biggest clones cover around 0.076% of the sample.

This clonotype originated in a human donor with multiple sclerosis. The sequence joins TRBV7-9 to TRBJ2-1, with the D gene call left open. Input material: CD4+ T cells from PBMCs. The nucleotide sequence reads TGTGCCAGCAGCTTTAGTAAAAACTCAGAATCCAATGAGCAGTTCTTC. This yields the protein CASSFSKNSESNEQFF.